This entry describes one T cell receptor (beta chain). Clones were sequenced by immunoSEQ multiplex PCR, and TCRdb holds only the in-frame ones, with some missing. Altogether 70,000 to 100,000 clones are present, about 90% being singletons, with the ten largest covering about 2%. These data originate in a study of control samples from healthy donors and cancer patients. This CDR3 spans 16 amino acids. Per germline, CDR1 MNHEY and CDR2 SVGEGT. Trimming took off 2 bases at V and 5 bases at J, with 19 bases between the two ends. The sequence was collected from a woman in her sixties with head and neck cancer. The J gene is TRBJ2-7, the V gene TRBV6-2 or TRBV6-3; TRBD1 is a possible D gene (5 bases). Sequenced input: PBMCs. The CDR3 DNA is TGTGCCAGCAGTTACCTTCTTGGGCAGGGTCCCCACGAGCAGTACTTC. Its protein is CASSYLLGQGPHEQYF.